This paragraph reports one TCR beta chain. It was with a sample-barcoded 5' primer and a J-beta primer mix that a second PCR of roughly 7 to 12 cycles was run. MiXCR, run by TCRdb on the 5' RACE reads, gives a single entry per CDR3 protein. The table has around 870,000 distinct CDR3 sequences, about 30% seen once. The source of the sample is a study of blood T cells in healthy people across ages. The CDR3 sequence is 16 residues long. The ends were cut back, 2 bases at V and 3 bases at J, with 16 bases in the middle. The germline V gene encodes CDR1 SNHLY and CDR2 FYNNEI. Each donor was a healthy Caucasian individual from Russia, aged about 6 to 95. Collection of approximately 9.3 milliliters of peripheral blood was performed for each donor. RNA extraction gave at least 5.5 micrograms of total RNA per sample.

Material: blood. The TCR comes from an elderly woman in good health. The rearrangement joins TRBV2 to TRBJ1-1; tentative D call: TRBD1 (5 bases). CDR3 residues: CASSEPQWTGDTEAFF. Here the CDR3 DNA reads TGTGCCAGCAGTGAACCCCAATGGACGGGGGACACTGAAGCTTTCTTT.